This TCR beta chain was recovered during a study of post-analysis software for immune sequencing data. Trimming pared 4 bases from V and 0 bases from J, leaving 18 bases between. The CDR3 has 19 amino acids. CDR1 KGHDR and CDR2 SFDVKD come from the germline V gene. Points from the study as a whole: Comparison of patients with controls showed a handful of TRBV segments more frequent in patients, TRBV5-6, TRBV5-1 and TRBV20-1 among them. Samples from one preparation batch, clustered by F measure, grouped strongly together. Diversity measured as normalized Chao1 was significantly lower in multiple sclerosis patients than in controls.

TCR beta cDNA libraries included unique molecular identifiers. With 1 to 10 million T cells as the source, a few hundred thousand cDNA molecules resulted. TCRdb reprocessed the PCR reads with MiXCR, giving one entry per CDR3 protein. Here the sample spans about 770,000 distinct CDR3 sequences, 46% being singletons. A remark on this clonotype: The antigen is unknown.

Sequenced sample: blood. The rearrangement uses TRBV24-1 and TRBJ2-6; D is uncertain. This clonotype originated in a girl between 5 and 17 years old with multiple sclerosis. The CDR3 DNA reads TGTGCCACCAGTGAACGTAGGATGGGTGGACCCTCTGGGGCCAACGTCCTGACTTTC. This codes for CATSERRMGGPSGANVLTF.